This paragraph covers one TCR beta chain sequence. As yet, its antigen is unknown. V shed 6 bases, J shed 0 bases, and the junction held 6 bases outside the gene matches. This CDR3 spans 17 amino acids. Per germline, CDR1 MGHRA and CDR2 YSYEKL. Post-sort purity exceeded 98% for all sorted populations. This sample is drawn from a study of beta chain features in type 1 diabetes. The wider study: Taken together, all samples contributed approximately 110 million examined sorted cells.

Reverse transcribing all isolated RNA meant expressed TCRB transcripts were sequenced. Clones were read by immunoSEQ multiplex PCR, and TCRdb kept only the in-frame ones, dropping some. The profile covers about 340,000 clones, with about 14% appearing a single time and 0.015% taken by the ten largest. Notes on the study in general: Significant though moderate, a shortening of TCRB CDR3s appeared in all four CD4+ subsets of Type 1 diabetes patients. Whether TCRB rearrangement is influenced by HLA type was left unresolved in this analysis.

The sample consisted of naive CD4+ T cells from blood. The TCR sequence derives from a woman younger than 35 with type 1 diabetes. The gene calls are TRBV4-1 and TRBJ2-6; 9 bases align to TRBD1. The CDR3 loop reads CASSLQGAFSGANVLTF. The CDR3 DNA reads TGCGCCAGCAGTCTACAGGGGGCATTCTCTGGGGCCAACGTCCTGACTTTC.